This TCR beta chain was sequenced for a study of T-cell reconstitution after alpha-beta-depleted transplantation in children. Per the germline V gene, CDR1 is MDHEN and CDR2 is SYDVKM. The CDR3 runs 13 residues. The V and J ends lost 8 bases and 5 bases respectively, with 15 bases between them. This clonotype was observed at least ten times. Unique molecular identifiers tagged the TCRbeta library. MiXCR, run by TCRdb on the PCR reads, gives a single entry per CDR3 protein. In the table there are around 600,000 distinct CDR3 sequences, 8% to 11% of which are singletons. This clonotype was sampled from a human donor who donated a stem cell graft to a child with acute myeloid leukemia. The chain employs TRBV28 and TRBJ1-2; weak D call: TRBD1 (5 bases). Sequencing was performed on PBMCs from the stem cell graft donor, taken from the stem cell graft. The CDR3 coding sequence is TGTGCCAGCCACGGGACTGTGGCGTATGGCTACACCTTC. Its translation: CASHGTVAYGYTF.